This TCR beta chain is from a study of beta chain features in type 1 diabetes. Whole-study results and caveats: There was a moderate but significant shortening of TCRB CDR3s in all four CD4+ subsets of Type 1 diabetes patients.

In regard to this clone: Its antigen is unknown.

Germline V gene data show CDR1 as MNHEY and CDR2 as SVGAGI. The V gene lost 0 bases and the J gene lost 5 bases, with 6 bases spanning the gap. CDR3 length: 13 amino acids. Reverse transcription of all isolated RNA meant that expressed TCRB transcripts were sequenced. Some clones are missing from TCRdb's copy, which holds only in-frame ones; the method was immunoSEQ multiplex PCR. The table has approximately 170,000 clones, roughly 60% seen once. This chain connects TRBV6-5 to TRBJ2-3; D gene unclear. The TCR was taken from a man aged 25 to 40 with type 1 diabetes. Sequenced input: naive CD4+ T cells from blood. The CDR3 region is CASSYSKQDTQYF. The CDR3 DNA follows: TGTGCCAGCAGTTACTCAAAACAAGATACGCAGTATTTT.